The 11 T cell receptor beta chains reported below all come from one sample, sequenced in a study of T cell clonotyping in hematopoietic cell transplantation. The sample's time point: recipient sample about 28 days before transplant, after cytoreduction. Data came from immunoSEQ multiplex PCR; TCRdb stores just in-frame clones and leaves some out. The table records 25,000 to 30,000 clones, about three quarters of them present only once. The sequencing here drew on peripheral blood mononuclear cells, taken before stem cell transplant. The receptor set was obtained from a woman under 40 with chronic myeloid leukemia. Some clones in this sample may be carry-over from other donors' samples.

The rearrangement links TRBV11-2 to TRBJ1-1, with TRBD1 as a possible D gene (5 bases). CDR1 and CDR2 from the germline V gene are SGHAT and FQNNGV. Trimming removed 5 bases at V and 1 base at J, with 11 bases between. The CDR3 extends over 14 amino acids. The CDR3 reads CASSLSGANTEAFF. The CDR3 nucleotides are TGTGCCAGCAGCCTATCTGGGGCGAACACTGAAGCTTTCTTT.

The V call is TRBV5-1, the J call TRBJ2-3; D is perhaps TRBD2 (6 bases). Germline V lookup: CDR1 SGHRS, CDR2 YFSETQ. Trimming removed 1 base from V and 2 bases from J, with 17 bases in between. The CDR3 sequence is 17 residues long. As DNA, the CDR3 is TGCGCCAGCAGCTTGAGGTGGACTATTAGTTCCACAGATACGCAGTATTTT. It specifies CASSLRWTISSTDTQYF.

V and J are TRBV7-2 and TRBJ1-2; a weak D match, TRBD1 (6 bases). CDR1 and CDR2 (germline): SGHTA, FQGNSA. Trimming stripped 5 bases from V and 0 bases from J, with 7 bases between. The CDR3 has 13 amino acids. The CDR3 loop reads CASSRTANYGYTF. CDR3 coding DNA: TGTGCCAGCAGCCGGACAGCTAACTATGGCTACACCTTC.

The J gene is TRBJ1-2, the V gene TRBV5-4, with D possibly TRBD1 on 5 matching bases. Trimming shortened V by 3 bases and J by 2 bases, and 8 bases separated the two germline ends. The CDR3 consists of 13 residues. The V gene's germline CDR1 is SGHNT and CDR2 YYREEE (reference sequence). The CDR3 here is CASSSGGNYGYTF. The CDR3 region has the DNA TGTGCCAGCAGCTCCGGGGGAAACTATGGCTACACCTTC.

The rearrangement uses TRBV27 and TRBJ2-4, with 10 bases identical to TRBD2. Germline CDR1 is MNHEY and CDR2 is SMNVEV (reference sequence). The CDR3 has 18 residues. The V gene end was trimmed by 2 bases and the J gene end by 0 bases; junction bases not matched to a gene: 7. This chain's CDR3 is CASSLRIAGGLAKNIQYF. CDR3 nucleotides: TGTGCCAGCAGTTTAAGGATAGCGGGGGGCCTAGCCAAAAACATTCAGTACTTC.

The chain combines TRBV27 with TRBJ1-4, with D perhaps TRBD1 (6 bases). The CDR3 contains 15 residues. V dropped 3 bases and J dropped 7 bases, with 15 bases sitting between them. CDR1 is MNHEY and CDR2 is SMNVEV in the germline V gene (reference sequence). DNA of the CDR3: TGTGCCAGCAGTTTCAGGGGCCGGCACACTGAAAAACTGTTTTTT. Its translation is CASSFRGRHTEKLFF.

V gene TRBV2 combines with J gene TRBJ2-7; D gene unclear. Germline V CDR1 and CDR2: SNHLY, FYNNEI. This CDR3 has 12 amino acids. Trimming cost V 4 bases and J 4 bases, with 8 bases left between them. This CDR3 reads CASSGTVYEQYV. CDR3 DNA: TGTGCCAGCAGTGGTACCGTTTACGAGCAGTACGTC.

The rearrangement uses TRBV5-6 and TRBJ1-3, with unresolved D. The CDR3 consists of 14 residues. Per germline, CDR1 SGHDT and CDR2 YYEEEE. V shed 4 bases and J shed 2 bases, with 10 bases lying between them. The CDR3 DNA is TGTGCCAGCAGCCGGTCGAGTGCTGGAAACACCATATATTTT. This codes for CASSRSSAGNTIYF. The full variable domain, completed using reference TRBV5-6 and TRBJ1-3, is DAGVTQSPTHLIKTRGQQVTLRCSPKSGHDTVSWYQQALGQGPQFIFQYYEEEERQRGNFPDRFSGHQFPNYSSELNVNALLLGDSALYLCASSRSSAGNTIYFGEGSWLTVV.

This chain joins TRBV6-6 and TRBJ2-3; unclear D gene. The CDR3 contains 13 residues. Germline V CDR1 and CDR2: MNHNY, SVGAGI (reference sequence). The V gene lost 5 bases and the J gene lost 1 base, with 7 bases spanning the gap. The CDR3 DNA reads TGTGCCAGCAGTGAGATAGGCACAGATACGCAGTATTTT. Its protein is CASSEIGTDTQYF.

This rearrangement joins TRBV6-5 to TRBJ2-2; maybe TRBD1 (6 bases). The CDR3 sequence is 14 residues long. V gave up 6 bases and J gave up 9 bases, with 17 bases separating them. CDR1 MNHEY and CDR2 SVGAGI come from the germline V gene. Written as DNA, the CDR3 is TGTGCCAGCAGCTACAGGGCAGGGTTTCGGGAGCTGTTTTTT. The encoded protein is CASSYRAGFRELFF.

The chain couples TRBV19 to TRBJ1-1, with D tentatively TRBD1 (5 bases). The CDR3 has 15 residues. V was pared by 0 bases and J by 3 bases, with 11 bases between. Germline V gene data show CDR1 as LNHDA and CDR2 as SQIVND (reference sequence). The CDR3 spells CASSIDPYRYTEAFF. Written as DNA, the CDR3 is TGTGCCAGTAGTATAGATCCCTACAGGTACACTGAAGCTTTCTTT.